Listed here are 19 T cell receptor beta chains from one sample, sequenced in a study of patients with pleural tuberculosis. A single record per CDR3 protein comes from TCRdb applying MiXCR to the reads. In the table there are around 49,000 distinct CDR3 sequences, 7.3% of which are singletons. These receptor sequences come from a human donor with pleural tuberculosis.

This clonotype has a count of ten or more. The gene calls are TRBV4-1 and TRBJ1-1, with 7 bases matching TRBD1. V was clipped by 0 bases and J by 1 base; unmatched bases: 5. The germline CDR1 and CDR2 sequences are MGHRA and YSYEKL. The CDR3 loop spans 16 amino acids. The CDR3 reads CASSQDFQGGNTEAFF. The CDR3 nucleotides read TGCGCCAGCAGCCAAGATTTCCAGGGGGGGAACACTGAAGCTTTCTTT.

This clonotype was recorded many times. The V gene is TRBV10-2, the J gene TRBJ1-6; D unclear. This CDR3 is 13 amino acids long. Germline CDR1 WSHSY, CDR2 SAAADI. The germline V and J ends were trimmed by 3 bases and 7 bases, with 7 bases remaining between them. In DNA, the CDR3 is TGCGCCAGCAGTGAACAAGAGAATTCACCCCTCCACTTT. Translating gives CASSEQENSPLHF.

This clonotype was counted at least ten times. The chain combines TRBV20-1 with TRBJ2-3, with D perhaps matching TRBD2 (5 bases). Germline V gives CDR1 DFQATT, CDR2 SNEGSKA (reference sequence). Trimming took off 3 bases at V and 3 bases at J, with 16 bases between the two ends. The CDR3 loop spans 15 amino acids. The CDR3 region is CSASPAAGGTDTQYF. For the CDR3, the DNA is TGCAGTGCTAGCCCGGCGGCTGGCGGGACAGATACGCAGTATTTT.

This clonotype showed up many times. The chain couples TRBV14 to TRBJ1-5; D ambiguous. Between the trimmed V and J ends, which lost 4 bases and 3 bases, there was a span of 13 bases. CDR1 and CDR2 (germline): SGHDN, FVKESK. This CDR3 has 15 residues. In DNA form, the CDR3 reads TGTGCCAGCAGCCCCGCGGGAAGTTACAATCAGCCCCAGCATTTT. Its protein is CASSPAGSYNQPQHF.

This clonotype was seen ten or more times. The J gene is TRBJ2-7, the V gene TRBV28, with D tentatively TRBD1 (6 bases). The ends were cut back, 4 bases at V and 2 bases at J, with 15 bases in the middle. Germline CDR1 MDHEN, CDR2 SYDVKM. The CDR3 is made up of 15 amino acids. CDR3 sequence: CASSSSARGTYEQYF. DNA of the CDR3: TGTGCCAGCAGTTCCTCCGCCAGGGGAACCTACGAGCAGTACTTC.

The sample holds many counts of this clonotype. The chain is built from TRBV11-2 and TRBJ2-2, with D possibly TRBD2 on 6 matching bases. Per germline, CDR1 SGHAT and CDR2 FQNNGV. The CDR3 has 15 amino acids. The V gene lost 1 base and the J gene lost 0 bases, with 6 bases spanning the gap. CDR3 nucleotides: TGTGCCAGCAGCTTAGGCGGGACGAACACCGGGGAGCTGTTTTTT. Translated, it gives CASSLGGTNTGELFF.

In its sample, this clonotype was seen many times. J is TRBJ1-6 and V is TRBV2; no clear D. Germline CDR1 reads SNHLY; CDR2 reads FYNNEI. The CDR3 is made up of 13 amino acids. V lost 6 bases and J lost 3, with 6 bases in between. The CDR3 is CASRQDYNSPLHF. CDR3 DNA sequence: TGTGCCAGCAGGCAGGACTATAATTCACCCCTCCACTTT.

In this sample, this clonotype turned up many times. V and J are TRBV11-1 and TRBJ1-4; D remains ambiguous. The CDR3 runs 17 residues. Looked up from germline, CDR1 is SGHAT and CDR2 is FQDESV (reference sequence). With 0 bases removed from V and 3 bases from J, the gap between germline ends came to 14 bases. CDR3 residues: CASSLAPLGSSNEKLFF. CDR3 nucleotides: TGTGCCAGCAGCTTAGCGCCTCTGGGCAGTTCTAATGAAAAACTGTTTTTT.

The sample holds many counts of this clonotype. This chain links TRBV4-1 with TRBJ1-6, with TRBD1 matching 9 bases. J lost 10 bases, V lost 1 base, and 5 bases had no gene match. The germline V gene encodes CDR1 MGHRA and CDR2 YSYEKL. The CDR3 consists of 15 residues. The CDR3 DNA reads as TGCGCCAGCAGCCAAGTGACAGGGGGTGAATCACCCCTCCACTTT. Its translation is CASSQVTGGESPLHF.

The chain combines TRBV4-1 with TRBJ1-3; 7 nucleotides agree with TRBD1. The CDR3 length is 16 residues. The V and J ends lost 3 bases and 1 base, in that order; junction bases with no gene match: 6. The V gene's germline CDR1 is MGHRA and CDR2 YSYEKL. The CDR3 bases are TGCGCCAGCAGCCAGGAAACAGGGGATTCTGGAAACACCATATATTTT. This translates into CASSQETGDSGNTIYF.

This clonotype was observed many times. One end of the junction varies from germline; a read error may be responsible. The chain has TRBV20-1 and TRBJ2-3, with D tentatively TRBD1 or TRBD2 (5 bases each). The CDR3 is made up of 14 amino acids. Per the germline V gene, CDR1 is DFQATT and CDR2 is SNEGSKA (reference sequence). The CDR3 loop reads CSATKTTRTGTQYF. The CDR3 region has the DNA TGCAGTGCTACGAAGACTACCCGCACAGGTACGCAGTATTTT.

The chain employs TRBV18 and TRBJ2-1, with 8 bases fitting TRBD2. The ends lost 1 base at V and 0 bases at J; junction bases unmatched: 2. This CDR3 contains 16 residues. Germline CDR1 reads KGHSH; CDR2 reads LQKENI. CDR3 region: CASSPLGTSSYNEQFF. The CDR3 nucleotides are TGTGCCAGCTCACCACTTGGGACTAGCTCCTACAATGAGCAGTTCTTC.

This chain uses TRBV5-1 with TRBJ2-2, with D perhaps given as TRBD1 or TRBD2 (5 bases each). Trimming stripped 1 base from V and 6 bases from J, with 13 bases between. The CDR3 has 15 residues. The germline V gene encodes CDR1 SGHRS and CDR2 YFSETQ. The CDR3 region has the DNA TGCGCCAGCAGCTTGATCGCAGGGACGGCCGGGGAGCTGTTTTTT. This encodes CASSLIAGTAGELFF. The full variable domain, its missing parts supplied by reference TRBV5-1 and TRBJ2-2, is KAGVTQTPRYLIKTRGQQVTLSCSPISGHRSVSWYQQTPGQGLQFLFEYFSETQRNKGNFPGRFSGRQFSNSRSEMNVSTLELGDSALYLCASSLIAGTAGELFFGEGSRLTVL.

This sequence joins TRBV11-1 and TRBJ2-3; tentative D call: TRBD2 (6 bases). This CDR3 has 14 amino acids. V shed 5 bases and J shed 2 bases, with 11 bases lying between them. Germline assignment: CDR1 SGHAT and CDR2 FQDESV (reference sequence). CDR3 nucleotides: TGTGCCAGCAGCCCTGGGGGGAACACAGATACGCAGTATTTT. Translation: CASSPGGNTDTQYF.

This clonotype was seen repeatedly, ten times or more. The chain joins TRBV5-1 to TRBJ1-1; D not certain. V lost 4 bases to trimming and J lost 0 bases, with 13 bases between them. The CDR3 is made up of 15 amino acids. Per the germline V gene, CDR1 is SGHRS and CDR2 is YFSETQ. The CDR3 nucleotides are TGCGCCAGCAGCAATTCAAGAACAGTGAACACTGAAGCTTTCTTT. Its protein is CASSNSRTVNTEAFF.

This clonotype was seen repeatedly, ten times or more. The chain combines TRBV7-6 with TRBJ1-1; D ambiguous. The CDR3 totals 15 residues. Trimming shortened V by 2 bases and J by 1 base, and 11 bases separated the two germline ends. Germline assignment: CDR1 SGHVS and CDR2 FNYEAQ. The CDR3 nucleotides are TGTGCCAGCAGCTTACTTCACGAGGGGAACACTGAAGCTTTCTTT. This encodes CASSLLHEGNTEAFF.

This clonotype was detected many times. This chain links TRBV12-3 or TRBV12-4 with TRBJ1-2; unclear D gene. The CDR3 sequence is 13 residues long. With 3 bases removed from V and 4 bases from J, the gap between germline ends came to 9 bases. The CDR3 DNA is TGTGCCAGCAGTTTCGAGGGCCCCTATGGCTACACCTTC. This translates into CASSFEGPYGYTF.

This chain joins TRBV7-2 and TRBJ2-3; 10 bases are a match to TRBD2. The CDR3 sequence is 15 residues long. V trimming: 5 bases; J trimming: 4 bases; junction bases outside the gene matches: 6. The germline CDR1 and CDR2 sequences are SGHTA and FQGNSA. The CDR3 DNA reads TGTGCCAGCAGCCGAGCGGGAGGGAGGGCAGATACGCAGTATTTT. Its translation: CASSRAGGRADTQYF. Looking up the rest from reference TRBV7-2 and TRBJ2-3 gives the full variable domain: GAGVSQSPSNKVTEKGKDVELRCDPISGHTALYWYRQSLGQGLEFLIYFQGNSAPDKSGLPSDRFSAERTGGSVSTLTIQRTQQEDSAVYLCASSRAGGRADTQYFGPGTRLTVL.

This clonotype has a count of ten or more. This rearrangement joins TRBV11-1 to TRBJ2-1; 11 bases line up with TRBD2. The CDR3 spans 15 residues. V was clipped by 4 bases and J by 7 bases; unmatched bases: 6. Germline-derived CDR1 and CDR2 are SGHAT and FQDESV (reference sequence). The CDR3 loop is CASSSGLAALNEQFF. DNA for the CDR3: TGTGCCAGCAGCTCGGGACTAGCGGCCTTAAATGAGCAGTTCTTC.